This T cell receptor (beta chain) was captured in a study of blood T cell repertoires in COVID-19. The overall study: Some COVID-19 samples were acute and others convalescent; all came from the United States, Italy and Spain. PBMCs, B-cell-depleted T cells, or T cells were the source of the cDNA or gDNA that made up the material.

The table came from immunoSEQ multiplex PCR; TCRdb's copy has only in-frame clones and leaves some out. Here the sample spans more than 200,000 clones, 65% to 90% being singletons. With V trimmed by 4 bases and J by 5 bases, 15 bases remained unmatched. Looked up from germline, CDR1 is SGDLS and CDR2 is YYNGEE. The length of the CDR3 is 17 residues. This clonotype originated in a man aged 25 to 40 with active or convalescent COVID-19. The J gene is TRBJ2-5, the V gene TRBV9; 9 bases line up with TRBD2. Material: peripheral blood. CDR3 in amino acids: CASSYHLGASGAETQYF. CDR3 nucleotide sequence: TGTGCCAGCAGCTACCACTTGGGGGCTAGCGGGGCGGAGACCCAGTACTTC.